This record covers a single T cell receptor (beta chain). The CDR3 runs to 16 residues. Trimming shortened V by 1 base and J by 1 base, and 10 bases separated the two germline ends. The germline V gene has CDR1 LNHNV and CDR2 YYDKDF (reference sequence). This sample was included in a study of OX40 agonist ivuxolimab in advanced cancers. Data came from immunoSEQ multiplex PCR; TCRdb stores just in-frame clones and leaves some out. Among about 48,000 clones, around 91% were seen once, and the ten largest hold about a tenth. This clonotype originated in an adult with an advanced solid tumor such as melanoma, head and neck, liver or kidney cancer. This specimen consisted of CD4+ or CD8+ T cells sorted from blood, obtained in a trial of the OX40 agonist ivuxolimab. This chain links TRBV15 with TRBJ2-2; D possibly corresponds to TRBD2 (6 bases). DNA of the CDR3: TGTGCCACCAGCAGAGTGCAGGGACTGAACACCGGGGAGCTGTTTTTT. It yields the protein CATSRVQGLNTGELFF.